The 7 T cell receptor beta chains below all came from one sample that was sequenced in a study of blood T cell repertoires in COVID-19. Here immunoSEQ multiplex PCR was the method, and the copy in TCRdb shows in-frame clones only, minus some. The table records tens of thousands of clones, around 87% of them present only once. Sequencing was done on a sample of peripheral blood. These receptors were obtained from a man over 45 with acute or convalescent COVID-19.

The chain joins TRBV25-1 to TRBJ1-4, with TRBD1 matching 9 bases. V was pared by 3 bases and J by 8 bases, with 10 bases of the junction left unmatched. Germline-derived CDR1 and CDR2 are MGHDK and SYGVNS. The CDR3 sequence is 16 residues long. This CDR3 is CASSDKGRTGVEKLFF. The CDR3 DNA is TGTGCCAGCAGTGACAAGGGGCGGACAGGGGTCGAAAAACTGTTTTTT.

CDR3 sequence (DNA): TGTGCCAGCAGTATCACGGGTTATGGCTACACCTTC. Its translation is CASSITGYGYTF. This chain links TRBV6-6 with TRBJ1-2; D is ambiguous. Trimming cost V 5 bases and J 5 bases, with 9 bases left between them. This CDR3 contains 12 residues. CDR1 is MNHNY and CDR2 is SVGAGI in the germline V gene (reference sequence).

V usage is TRBV18 and J usage is TRBJ2-7; 7 nucleotides line up with TRBD1. The CDR3 sequence is 17 residues long. With 0 bases clipped from V and 0 bases from J, the junction kept 8 bases outside the gene matches. Germline V gene sequence: CDR1 KGHSH, CDR2 LQKENI. The DNA of the CDR3 is TGTGCCAGCTCACCACCTATGGGACAGCTAAGCTCCTACGAGCAGTACTTC. It codes for CASSPPMGQLSSYEQYF.

This chain links TRBV27 with TRBJ2-7; 10 bases are a match to TRBD2. This CDR3 has 20 amino acids. V shed 0 bases and J 3 bases; nucleotides not matched to a gene: 17. CDR1 MNHEY and CDR2 SMNVEV come from the germline V gene (reference sequence). In nucleotides, the CDR3 is TGTGCCAGCAGTTTATCAGGCTTTCGGCTAGCGGGAGAATTAGGCTACGAGCAGTACTTC. Its translation is CASSLSGFRLAGELGYEQYF.

The chain links TRBV4-1 to TRBJ1-4, with a weak D call TRBD1 (5 bases). V was shortened by 2 bases and J by 3 bases, with 13 bases between the two germline ends. The CDR3 runs 16 residues. Germline loops: CDR1 MGHRA, CDR2 YSYEKL. In DNA, the CDR3 is TGCGCCAGCAGCCAATCATCAGGGTCGGCTAATGAAAAACTGTTTTTT. Amino acid sequence: CASSQSSGSANEKLFF.

The rearrangement links TRBV12-3 or TRBV12-4 to TRBJ2-1, with a possible D match to TRBD2 (5 bases). The CDR3 sequence is 12 residues long. V was cut by 1 base and J by 15 bases, with 13 bases left in between. This CDR3 reads CASSLGRGAPFF. DNA of the CDR3: TGTGCCAGCAGTTTAGGACGGGGAGCCCCGTTCTTC.

The V and J genes are TRBV3-1 (or the pseudogene TRBV3-2) and TRBJ2-3, with 13 nucleotides matching TRBD2. The CDR3 runs 16 residues. CDR1 LGHDT and CDR2 YNNKEL come from the germline V gene (reference sequence). The J segment lost 4 bases and the V segment lost 4 bases, leaving 5 bases of the junction unmatched. CDR3 DNA sequence: TGTGCCAGCAGCCGCCGGACTAGCGGGAGTGCAGATACGCAGTATTTT. This gives the protein CASSRRTSGSADTQYF.